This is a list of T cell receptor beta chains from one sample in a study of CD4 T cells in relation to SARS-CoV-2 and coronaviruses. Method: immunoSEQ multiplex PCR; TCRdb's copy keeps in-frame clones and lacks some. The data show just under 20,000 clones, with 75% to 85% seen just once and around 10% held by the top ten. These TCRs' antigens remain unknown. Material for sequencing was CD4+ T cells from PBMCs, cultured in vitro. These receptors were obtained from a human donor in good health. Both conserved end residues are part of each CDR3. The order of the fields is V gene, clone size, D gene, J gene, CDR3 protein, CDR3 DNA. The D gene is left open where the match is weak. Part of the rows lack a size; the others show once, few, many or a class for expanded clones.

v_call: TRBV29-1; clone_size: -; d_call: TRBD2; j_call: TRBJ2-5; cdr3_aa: CSGMGGLTSGDQGETQYF; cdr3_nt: TGCAGCGGGATGGGGGGCTTGACTAGCGGAGACCAGGGGGAGACCCAGTACTTC
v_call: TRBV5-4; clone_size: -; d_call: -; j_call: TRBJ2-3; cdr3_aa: CASSSGFADTQYF; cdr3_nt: TGTGCCAGCAGCTCAGGGTTTGCAGATACGCAGTATTTT
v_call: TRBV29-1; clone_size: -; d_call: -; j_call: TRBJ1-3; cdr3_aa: CSVEVAGGNTIYF; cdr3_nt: TGCAGCGTTGAGGTTGCTGGAGGAAACACCATATATTTT
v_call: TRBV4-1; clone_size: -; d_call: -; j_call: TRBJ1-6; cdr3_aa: CASSRHRVNYNSPLHF; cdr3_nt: TGCGCCAGCAGCCGCCACAGGGTTAATTATAATTCACCCCTCCACTTT
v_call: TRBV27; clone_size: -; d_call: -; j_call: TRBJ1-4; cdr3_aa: CASSLNRRGEKLFF; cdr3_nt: TGTGCCAGCAGTTTAAATCGGCGCGGTGAAAAACTGTTTTTT
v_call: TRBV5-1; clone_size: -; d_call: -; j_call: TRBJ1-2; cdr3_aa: CASSLAGLNYGYTF; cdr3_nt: TGCGCCAGCAGCTTGGCCGGCTTAAACTATGGCTACACCTTC
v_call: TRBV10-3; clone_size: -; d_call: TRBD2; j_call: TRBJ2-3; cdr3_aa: CAISDGGGATDTQYF; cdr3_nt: TGTGCCATCAGTGATGGGGGGGGAGCCACAGATACGCAGTATTTT
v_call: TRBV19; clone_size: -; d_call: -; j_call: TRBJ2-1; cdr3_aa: CASRAPGSMHNEQFF; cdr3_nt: TGTGCCAGTAGAGCCCCGGGATCTATGCACAATGAGCAGTTCTTC
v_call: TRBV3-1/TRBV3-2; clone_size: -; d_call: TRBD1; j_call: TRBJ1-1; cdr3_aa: CASSLSGGANTEAFF; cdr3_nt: TGTGCCAGCAGCCTCTCAGGGGGCGCGAACACTGAAGCTTTCTTT
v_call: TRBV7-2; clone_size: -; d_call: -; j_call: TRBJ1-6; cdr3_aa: CASRAPRTDNSPLHF; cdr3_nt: TGTGCCAGCAGGGCTCCCCGGACAGATAATTCACCCCTCCACTTT
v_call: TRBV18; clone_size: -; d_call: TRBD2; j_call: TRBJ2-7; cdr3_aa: CASSPSSGSGAYEQYF; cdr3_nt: TGTGCCAGCTCACCAAGCTCTGGCAGCGGGGCTTACGAGCAGTACTTC
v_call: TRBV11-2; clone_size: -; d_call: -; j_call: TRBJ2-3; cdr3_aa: CASTFRKAADTQYF; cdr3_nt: TGTGCCAGCACCTTTAGGAAGGCCGCAGATACGCAGTATTTT
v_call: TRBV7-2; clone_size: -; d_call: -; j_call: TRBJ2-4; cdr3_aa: CASSLNPTVKNIQYF; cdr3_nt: TGTGCCAGCAGCTTAAATCCCACGGTCAAAAACATTCAGTACTTC
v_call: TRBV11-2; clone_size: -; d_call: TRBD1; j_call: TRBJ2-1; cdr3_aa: CASSLIGTGLNEQFF; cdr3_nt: TGTGCCAGCAGCTTAATCGGGACAGGGTTAAATGAGCAGTTCTTC
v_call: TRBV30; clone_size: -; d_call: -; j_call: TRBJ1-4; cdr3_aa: CAWSGFRRKLFF; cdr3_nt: TGTGCCTGGAGTGGCTTTAGGAGAAAACTGTTTTTT
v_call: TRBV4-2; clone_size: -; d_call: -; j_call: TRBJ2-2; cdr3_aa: CASSPRFSVNTGELFF; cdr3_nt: TGTGCCAGCAGCCCCCGTTTCAGTGTGAACACCGGGGAGCTGTTTTTT
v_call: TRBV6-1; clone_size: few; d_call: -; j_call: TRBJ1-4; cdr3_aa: CASSESGGPNEKLFF; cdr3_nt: TGTGCCAGCAGTGAATCCGGGGGCCCTAATGAAAAACTGTTTTTT
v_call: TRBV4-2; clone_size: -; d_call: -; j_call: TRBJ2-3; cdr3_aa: CATREWSTDTQYF; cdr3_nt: TGTGCCACTCGGGAGTGGAGCACAGATACGCAGTATTTT
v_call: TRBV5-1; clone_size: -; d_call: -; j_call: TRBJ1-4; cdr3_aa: CASRSGNEKLFF; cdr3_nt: TGCGCCAGCAGATCCGGGAATGAAAAACTGTTTTTT